The present TCR beta chain was sequenced within a study of regulatory T cells in long-lasting Graves disease. On this clonotype itself: No antigen is known for it.

Arm-PCR of CDR3 regions with iRepertoire HTBI primers generated TCR beta libraries. TCRdb processed the multiplex PCR reads anew with MiXCR; each CDR3 protein has one entry. The repertoire holds about 540,000 distinct CDR3 sequences, with less than 15% as singletons. Findings and limits, study-wide: Accuracy may have suffered from the small sample size. Patients whose Graves' disease persisted exhibited lower TCR diversity than those newly diagnosed. Favored usage of TRBV28, TRBJ1-2 and TRBJ2-5 was recorded in persistent disease.

The time point is: newly diagnosed GD, antithyroid drugs for less than 3 months. Extracted RNA from PBMCs served as the source of the TCR library. The CDR3 spans 13 residues. Germline V lookup: CDR1 SGHRS, CDR2 YFSETQ. Between the trimmed V and J ends, which lost 0 bases and 11 bases, there was a span of 14 bases. These records were also assigned to another study, of T cells in Graves' hyperthyroidism and ophthalmopathy.

The V call is TRBV5-1, the J call TRBJ1-1; D remains ambiguous. The clonotype originates from a man aged 25-40 years with Graves disease. The sequencing used peripheral blood mononuclear cells (PBMCs), collected at new diagnosis, from a patient treated with antithyroid drugs. The CDR3 region has the DNA TGCGCCAGCAGCTTGGACGTAAACGGGTTGGCTTTCTTT. Its translation: CASSLDVNGLAFF.